This T cell receptor (beta chain) was identified during a study of early T cells in non-severe SARS-CoV-2 infection. Broader study findings: VDJdb matches were skewed toward anti-spike CD8 T cell responses.

Concerning this clonotype itself: The antigen remains unidentified.

Unique molecular identifiers were affixed to single, distinct cDNA molecules. TCRdb re-analysed the 5' RACE reads in MiXCR, keeping a single row per CDR3 protein. Of about 92,000 distinct CDR3 sequences in the sample, 16% were seen once. Germline CDR1 reads SGHRS; CDR2 reads YFSETQ. J was trimmed by 4 bases and V by 0 bases; bases with no gene match: 7. The CDR3 sequence is 16 residues long. This chain joins TRBV5-1 and TRBJ1-3, with 7 bases matching TRBD1. The sequenced sample consisted of whole blood. This receptor was obtained from an adult who was a healthcare worker with PCR-confirmed SARS-CoV-2 infection or an uninfected control (not recorded which). The CDR3 coding sequence is TGCGCCAGCAGCTTGGATGTGACAGGGTCCGGAAACACCATATATTTT. Translated: CASSLDVTGSGNTIYF.